Listed here is a single TCR beta chain. Its antigen is as yet unknown. The data belong to a study of T cell responses to AZD1222 COVID-19 vaccine. General study points: White British people made up most donors, females outnumbered males, and clonal diversity was possibly underestimated.

Trimming stripped 0 bases from V and 8 bases from J, with 17 bases between. Germline CDR1 is LGHNA and CDR2 is YNFKEQ. The CDR3 covers 17 residues. Sequencing was performed with immunoSEQ multiplex PCR; in TCRdb, only in-frame clones are kept and a portion is missing. Seen here are 100,000 to 120,000 clones, around nine tenths observed once, and the top ten hold about 3%. The sequencing here drew on peripheral blood, taken on day 0 of AZD1222 vaccination. V usage is TRBV4-2 and J usage is TRBJ1-6; D is unclear. This clonotype was sampled from an adult in good health. This CDR3 reads CASSQDSSPGRDSPLHF. The CDR3 nucleotides read TGTGCCAGCAGCCAAGATTCGTCTCCCGGGAGGGATTCACCCCTCCACTTT.